One and the same sample provided the 21 T cell receptor beta chains below, sequenced in a study of control samples from healthy donors and cancer patients. The repertoire was sequenced with immunoSEQ multiplex PCR; TCRdb's copy has only in-frame clones and lacks some. The sample has more than 110,000 clones, about 85% seen once. The sequenced sample consisted of blood. The receptors stem from a woman in her twenties or thirties in good health.

The chain uses TRBV9 and TRBJ1-5; weak D call: TRBD1 (5 bases). There are 15 residues in the CDR3. The V end lost 4 bases, the J end lost 6 bases, and 17 bases lay between the germline ends. Per germline, CDR1 SGDLS and CDR2 YYNGEE. CDR3 DNA: TGTGCCAGCAGCCCCCAGTCGGGGGAGGGTCAGCCCCAGCATTTT. The encoded protein is CASSPQSGEGQPQHF.

The gene calls are TRBV30 and TRBJ2-2, with TRBD2 identical over 7 bases. CDR1 is GTSNPN and CDR2 is SVGIG in the germline V gene (reference sequence). The CDR3 sequence is 14 residues long. V was clipped by 6 bases and J by 0 bases; unmatched bases: 4. CDR3: CACPGTTNTGELFF. In DNA form, the CDR3 reads TGTGCCTGCCCCGGGACTACGAACACCGGGGAGCTGTTTTTT.

This clone has just one count. J is TRBJ1-2 and V is TRBV27; no clear D gene. This CDR3 is built from 12 residues. V was clipped by 6 bases and J by 1 base, with 6 bases between them. Germline V lookup: CDR1 MNHEY, CDR2 SMNVEV (reference sequence). CDR3 sequence (DNA): TGTGCCAGCAGGGGAAATAACTATGGCTACACCTTC. Its protein is CASRGNNYGYTF.

This chain links TRBV19 with TRBJ2-2; 10 nucleotides line up with TRBD1. V lost 6 bases, J lost 6 bases, and 4 bases stayed unmatched. Germline CDR1 is LNHDA and CDR2 is SQIVND (reference sequence). The CDR3 has 14 amino acids. The DNA for the CDR3 is TGTGCCAGTAGGACAGGGGGCCAGGCCGGGGAGCTGTTTTTT. It encodes CASRTGGQAGELFF.

The rearrangement links TRBV15 to TRBJ2-7; TRBD2 matches 7 bases. The germline CDR1 and CDR2 sequences are LNHNV and YYDKDF (reference sequence). J lost 3 bases, V lost 0 bases, and 8 bases had no gene match. This CDR3 has 16 amino acids. The CDR3 spells CATSRDRGGSLYEQYF. CDR3 sequence (DNA): TGTGCCACCAGCAGAGATCGAGGCGGGAGCCTCTACGAGCAGTACTTC.

This chain joins TRBV10-3 and TRBJ1-2, with 8 bases that match TRBD1. The length of the CDR3 is 14 residues. The V and J ends lost 6 bases and 10 bases, in that order; junction bases with no gene match: 13. The germline CDR1 and CDR2 sequences are ENHRY and SYGVKD. CDR3 bases: TGTGCCATCAGCCACCGGGACAGGACCGAACCCTACACCTTC. Translating gives CAISHRDRTEPYTF.

This chain links TRBV6-5 with TRBJ1-3; possibly TRBD1 for D (6 bases). V dropped 3 bases and J dropped 7 bases, with 10 bases sitting between them. Germline CDR1 MNHEY, CDR2 SVGAGI. CDR3 size: 13 residues. The CDR3 is CASSYSQGNTIYF. The CDR3 coding sequence is TGTGCCAGCAGTTATTCCCAGGGGAACACCATATATTTT.

The rearrangement joins TRBV6-5 to TRBJ2-2; D unclear. Germline lookup yields CDR1 MNHEY and CDR2 SVGAGI. This CDR3 contains 16 residues. With 0 bases removed from V and 0 bases from J, the gap between germline ends came to 8 bases. The CDR3 DNA reads as TGTGCCAGCAGTTACTCGGAACACGCGAACACCGGGGAGCTGTTTTTT. Its translation is CASSYSEHANTGELFF.

The gene calls are TRBV28 and TRBJ1-5; no reliable D call. V was trimmed by 6 bases and J by 5 bases, leaving 17 bases between them. This CDR3 comprises 15 residues. Germline assignment: CDR1 MDHEN and CDR2 SYDVKM. The CDR3 loop reads CASRLGPEDHQPQHF. The CDR3 region has the DNA TGTGCCAGCAGACTGGGCCCGGAGGACCATCAGCCCCAGCATTTT.

As for this clone: At the DNA level, this CDR3 is encoded by other sequences in the same sample as well. CDR3 region: CASSLLAGVETQYF. The CDR3 DNA follows: TGTGCCAGCAGCTTACTAGCGGGAGTGGAGACCCAGTACTTC. The chain links TRBV7-2 to TRBJ2-5; 10 bases agree with TRBD2. Germline lookup yields CDR1 SGHTA and CDR2 FQGNSA. The CDR3 contains 14 residues. V lost 2 bases and J lost 5; bases outside the gene matches: 2.

This chain connects TRBV19 to TRBJ2-3, with TRBD2 matching 9 bases. The CDR3 is 18 amino acids. Per germline, CDR1 LNHDA and CDR2 SQIVND (reference sequence). V was clipped by 6 bases and J by 6 bases; unmatched bases: 19. DNA of the CDR3: TGTGCCAGTAGCACGGGACAGCAACCGGGACTAGCATCCGATACGCAGTATTTT. Encoded protein: CASSTGQQPGLASDTQYF.

The rearrangement links TRBV18 to TRBJ1-3; no clear D gene. V lost 5 bases and J lost 1, with 0 bases in between. The CDR3 is made up of 11 amino acids. Germline CDR1 reads KGHSH; CDR2 reads LQKENI. CDR3: CASSSGNTIYF. CDR3 bases: TGTGCCAGCTCATCTGGAAACACCATATATTTT.

The chain couples TRBV9 to TRBJ2-7; D possibly corresponds to TRBD2 (6 bases). V lost 3 bases and J 6 bases, leaving 16 bases between the germline ends. The CDR3 extends over 14 amino acids. CDR1 and CDR2 from the germline V gene are SGDLS and YYNGEE. In nucleotides, the CDR3 is TGTGCCAGCAGCGCCATTGCGGGATCTGGCGAGCAGTACTTC. It is translated as CASSAIAGSGEQYF. Supplemented by reference TRBV9 and TRBJ2-7, the full variable domain reads DSGVTQTPKHLITATGQRVTLRCSPRSGDLSVYWYQQSLDQGLQFLIQYYNGEERAKGNILERFSAQQFPDLHSELNLSSLELGDSALYFCASSAIAGSGEQYFGPGTRLTVT.

The genes are TRBV7-8 and TRBJ2-7; D is ambiguous. Per germline, CDR1 SGHVS and CDR2 FQNEAQ. The CDR3 loop spans 11 amino acids. Trimming stripped 3 bases from V and 6 bases from J, with 6 bases between. The CDR3: CASSFSSEQYF. The DNA of the CDR3 is TGTGCCAGCAGCTTTAGTAGCGAGCAGTACTTC.

CDR3 sequence reads: CASLPGRSPREQYF. CDR3 DNA sequence: TGTGCCAGCCTCCCCGGCCGGAGTCCCCGCGAGCAGTACTTC. The J gene is TRBJ2-7, the V gene TRBV18, with D unclear. V dropped 8 bases and J dropped 6 bases, with 20 bases sitting between them. Germline CDR1 reads KGHSH; CDR2 reads LQKENI. The CDR3 extends over 14 amino acids.

The chain has TRBV28 and TRBJ1-1; the D gene is possibly TRBD1 (5 bases). The CDR3 has 14 amino acids. V was pared by 4 bases and J by 11 bases, with 20 bases between. Looked up from germline, CDR1 is MDHEN and CDR2 is SYDVKM. The CDR3 spells CASSSTGEEIMAFF. CDR3 sequence (DNA): TGTGCCAGCAGTTCTACGGGGGAGGAAATTATGGCTTTCTTT.

The chain uses TRBV7-2 and TRBJ2-4; TRBD2 is a possible D gene (6 bases). The V and J ends lost 2 bases and 2 bases respectively, with 19 bases between them. The CDR3 runs 18 residues. Looked up from germline, CDR1 is SGHTA and CDR2 is FQGNSA. CDR3 region: CASSLQIGREFPKNIQYF. The CDR3, as DNA: TGTGCCAGCAGCTTACAGATAGGCCGGGAGTTTCCCAAAAACATTCAGTACTTC.

This chain links TRBV19 with TRBJ1-2, with D maybe TRBD1 (5 bases). Deletions cut 0 bases from V and 5 bases from J, with 10 bases between. The CDR3 totals 14 residues. Germline values: CDR1 LNHDA, CDR2 SQIVND (reference sequence). CDR3 coding DNA: TGTGCCAGTAGTATAGAAAGGGGTATATATGGCTACACCTTC. Residues: CASSIERGIYGYTF.

The table lists this clone with a few counts. This chain's CDR3 is CASSLSPGAYEQYF. The CDR3 DNA reads TGTGCCAGCAGCTTATCACCAGGAGCCTACGAGCAGTACTTC. The V call is TRBV7-7, the J call TRBJ2-7; no clear D gene. The CDR3 has 14 amino acids. Germline CDR1 is SSHAT and CDR2 is FNYEAQ (reference sequence). The V end was cut by 2 bases, the J end by 2 bases, with 10 bases between. Variable domain in full (rest from reference TRBV7-7 and TRBJ2-7): GAGVSQSPRYKVTKRGQDVTLRCDPISSHATLYWYQQALGQGPEFLTYFNYEAQPDKSGLPSDRFSAERPEGSISTLTIQRTEQRDSAMYRCASSLSPGAYEQYFGPGTRLTVT.

This clone occurred once. The chain employs TRBV5-4 and TRBJ1-3; possibly TRBD1 for D (6 bases). CDR1 and CDR2 (germline): SGHNT, YYREEE (reference sequence). The CDR3 extends over 15 amino acids. V lost 4 bases to trimming and J lost 4 bases, with 15 bases between them. The CDR3 is CASSPYPGAGNTIYF. CDR3 sequence (DNA): TGTGCCAGCAGCCCTTACCCAGGGGCCGGAAACACCATATATTTT. Full variable domain (outside the CDR3, taken from reference TRBV5-4 and TRBJ1-3): ETGVTQSPTHLIKTRGQQVTLRCSSQSGHNTVSWYQQALGQGPQFIFQYYREEENGRGNFPPRFSGLQFPNYSSELNVNALELDDSALYLCASSPYPGAGNTIYFGEGSWLTVV.

The V call is TRBV9, the J call TRBJ1-3; D is undetermined. Germline CDR1 reads SGDLS; CDR2 reads YYNGEE. This CDR3 has 15 residues. Trimming shortened V by 0 bases and J by 2 bases, and 9 bases separated the two germline ends. Written as DNA, the CDR3 is TGTGCCAGCAGCGTAGCGGGCGATACTGGAAACACCATATATTTT. Translating gives CASSVAGDTGNTIYF.